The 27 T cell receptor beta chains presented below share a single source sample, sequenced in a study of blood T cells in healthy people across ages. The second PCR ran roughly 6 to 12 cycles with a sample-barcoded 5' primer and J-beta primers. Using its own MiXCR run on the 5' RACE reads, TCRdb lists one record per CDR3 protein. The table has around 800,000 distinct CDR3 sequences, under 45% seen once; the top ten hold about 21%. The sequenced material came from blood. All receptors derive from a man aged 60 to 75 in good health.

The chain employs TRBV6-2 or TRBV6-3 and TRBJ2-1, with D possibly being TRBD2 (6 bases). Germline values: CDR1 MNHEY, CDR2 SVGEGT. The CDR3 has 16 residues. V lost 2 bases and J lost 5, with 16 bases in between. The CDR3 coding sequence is TGTGCCAGCAGTTACCCTGCTTGGGACTTCCACAATGAGCAGTTCTTC. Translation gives CASSYPAWDFHNEQFF.

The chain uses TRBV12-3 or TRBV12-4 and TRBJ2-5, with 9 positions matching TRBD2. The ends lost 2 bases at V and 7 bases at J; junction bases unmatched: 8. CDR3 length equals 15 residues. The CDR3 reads CASSLSGGTPGTQYF. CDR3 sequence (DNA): TGTGCCAGCAGTTTAAGCGGGGGGACTCCAGGGACCCAGTACTTC.

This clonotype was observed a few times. This CDR3 is CATSRDFGIQYF. DNA for the CDR3: TGTGCCACCAGCAGAGATTTTGGCATTCAGTACTTC. J is TRBJ2-4 and V is TRBV15; no firm D call. CDR3 length equals 12 residues. Trimming pared 0 bases from V and 9 bases from J, leaving 6 bases between. The germline gives CDR1 LNHNV, CDR2 YYDKDF (reference sequence).

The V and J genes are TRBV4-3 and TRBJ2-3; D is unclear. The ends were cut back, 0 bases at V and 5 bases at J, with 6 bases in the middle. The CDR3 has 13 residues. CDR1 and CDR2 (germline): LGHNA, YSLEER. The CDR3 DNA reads TGCGCCAGCAGCCAAGAATACGGAGATACGCAGTATTTT. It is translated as CASSQEYGDTQYF.

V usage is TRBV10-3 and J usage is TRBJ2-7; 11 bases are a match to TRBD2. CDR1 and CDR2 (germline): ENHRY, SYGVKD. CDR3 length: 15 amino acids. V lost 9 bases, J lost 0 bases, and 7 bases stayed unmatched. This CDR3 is CAIVFGTSGSYEQYF. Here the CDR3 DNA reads TGTGCCATAGTTTTCGGGACTAGCGGCTCCTACGAGCAGTACTTC.

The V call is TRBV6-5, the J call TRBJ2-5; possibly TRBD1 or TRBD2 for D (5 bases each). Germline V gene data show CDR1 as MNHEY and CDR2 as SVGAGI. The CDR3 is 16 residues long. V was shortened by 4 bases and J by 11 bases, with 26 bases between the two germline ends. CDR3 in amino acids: CASSLHSGPTQQWQYF. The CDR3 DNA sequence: TGTGCCAGCAGTTTACACTCGGGACCTACTCAACAGTGGCAGTACTTC.

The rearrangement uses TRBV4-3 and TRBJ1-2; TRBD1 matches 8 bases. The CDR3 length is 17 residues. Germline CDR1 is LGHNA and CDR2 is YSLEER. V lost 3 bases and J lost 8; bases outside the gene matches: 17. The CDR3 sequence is CASSHEPLQGGAWGYTF. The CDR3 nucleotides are TGCGCCAGCAGCCACGAGCCCTTACAGGGGGGTGCTTGGGGCTACACCTTC.

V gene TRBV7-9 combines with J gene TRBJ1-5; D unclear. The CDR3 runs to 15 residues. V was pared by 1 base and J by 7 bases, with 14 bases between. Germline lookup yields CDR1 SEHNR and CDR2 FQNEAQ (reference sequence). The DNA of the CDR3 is TGTGCCAGCAGCTTAGGAACGGGGAATAACCAGCCCCAGCATTTT. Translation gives CASSLGTGNNQPQHF.

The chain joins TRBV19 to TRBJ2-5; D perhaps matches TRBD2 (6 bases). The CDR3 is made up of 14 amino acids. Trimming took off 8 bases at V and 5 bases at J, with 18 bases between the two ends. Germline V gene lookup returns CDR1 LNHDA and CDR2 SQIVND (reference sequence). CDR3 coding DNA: TGTGCCAGTCGTCGGGAGAGCTCTAGGGAGACCCAGTACTTC. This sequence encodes CASRRESSRETQYF.

CDR3 amino acids: CASSVEPGLEIDTQYF. CDR3 coding DNA: TGTGCCAGCAGCGTAGAACCGGGACTAGAGATAGATACGCAGTATTTT. This chain links TRBV9 with TRBJ2-3; 8 nucleotides match TRBD2. With 0 bases clipped from V and 5 bases from J, the junction kept 8 bases outside the gene matches. The CDR3 contains 16 residues. In germline, CDR1 is SGDLS, CDR2 YYNGEE.

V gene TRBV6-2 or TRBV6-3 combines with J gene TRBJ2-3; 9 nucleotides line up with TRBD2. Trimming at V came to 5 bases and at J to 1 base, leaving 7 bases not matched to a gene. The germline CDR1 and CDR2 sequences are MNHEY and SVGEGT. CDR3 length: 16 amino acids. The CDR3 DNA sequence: TGTGCCAGCAGTCGAAATAGCGGGGGCGGCACAGATACGCAGTATTTT. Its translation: CASSRNSGGGTDTQYF.

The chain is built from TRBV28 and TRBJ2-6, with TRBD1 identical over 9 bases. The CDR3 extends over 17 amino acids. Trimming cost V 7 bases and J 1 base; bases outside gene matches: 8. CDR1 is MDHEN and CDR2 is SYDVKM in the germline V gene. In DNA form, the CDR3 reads TGTGCCAGCAATTCCGGGACAGGGCTTTCTGGGGCCAACGTCCTGACTTTC. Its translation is CASNSGTGLSGANVLTF.

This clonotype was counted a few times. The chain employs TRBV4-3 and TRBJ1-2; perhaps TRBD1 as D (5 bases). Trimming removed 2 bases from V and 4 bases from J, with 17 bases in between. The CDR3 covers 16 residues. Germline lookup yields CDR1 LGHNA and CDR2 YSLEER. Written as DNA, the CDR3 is TGCGCCAGCAGCCAAAACCCTAGTACAGGCAGCTATGGCTACACCTTC. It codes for CASSQNPSTGSYGYTF.

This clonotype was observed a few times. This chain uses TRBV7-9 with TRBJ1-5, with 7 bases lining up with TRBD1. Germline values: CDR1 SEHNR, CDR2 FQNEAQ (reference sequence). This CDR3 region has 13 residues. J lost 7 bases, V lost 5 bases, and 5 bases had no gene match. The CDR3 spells CASSLTGEQPQHF. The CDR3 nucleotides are TGTGCCAGCAGCCTTACAGGGGAACAGCCCCAGCATTTT.

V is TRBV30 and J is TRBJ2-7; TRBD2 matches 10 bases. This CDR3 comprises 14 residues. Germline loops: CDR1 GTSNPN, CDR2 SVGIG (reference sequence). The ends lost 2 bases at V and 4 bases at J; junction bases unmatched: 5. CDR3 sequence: CAWSRSGGIYEQYF. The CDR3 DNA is TGTGCCTGGAGTCGTAGCGGGGGGATATACGAGCAGTACTTC.

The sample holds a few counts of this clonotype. CDR3 amino acids: CASSLSAGEVYNEQFF. CDR3 DNA: TGTGCCAGCAGTTTATCGGCAGGGGAAGTCTACAATGAGCAGTTCTTC. The J gene is TRBJ2-1, the V gene TRBV27, with a tentative D call TRBD1 (6 bases). The CDR3 covers 16 residues. The ends were cut back, 0 bases at V and 3 bases at J, with 12 bases in the middle. The germline V gene encodes CDR1 MNHEY and CDR2 SMNVEV (reference sequence).

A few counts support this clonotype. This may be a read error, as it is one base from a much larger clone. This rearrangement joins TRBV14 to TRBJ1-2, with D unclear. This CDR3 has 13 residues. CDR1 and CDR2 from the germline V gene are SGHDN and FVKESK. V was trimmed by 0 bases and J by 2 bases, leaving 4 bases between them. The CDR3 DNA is TGTGCCAGCAGCCAAGAGTTGAACTATGGCTACACCTTC. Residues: CASSQELNYGYTF.

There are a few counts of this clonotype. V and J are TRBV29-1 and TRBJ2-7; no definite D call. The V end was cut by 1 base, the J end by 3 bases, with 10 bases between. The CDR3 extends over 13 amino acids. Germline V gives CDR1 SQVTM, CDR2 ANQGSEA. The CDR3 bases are TGCAGCGTTGAAGCCGGGCAGTTCTACGAGCAGTACTTC. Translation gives CSVEAGQFYEQYF.

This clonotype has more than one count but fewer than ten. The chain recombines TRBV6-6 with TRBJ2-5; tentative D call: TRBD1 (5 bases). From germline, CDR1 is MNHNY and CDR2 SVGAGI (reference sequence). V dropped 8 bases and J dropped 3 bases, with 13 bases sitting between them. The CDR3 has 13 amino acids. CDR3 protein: CASGVWGKETQYF. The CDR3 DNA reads TGTGCCAGCGGGGTGTGGGGCAAAGAGACCCAGTACTTC.

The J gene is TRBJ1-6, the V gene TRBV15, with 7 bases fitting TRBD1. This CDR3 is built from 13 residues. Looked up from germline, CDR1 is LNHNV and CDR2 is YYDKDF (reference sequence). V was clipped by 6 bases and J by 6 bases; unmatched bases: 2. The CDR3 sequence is CATRGQSNSPLHF. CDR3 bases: TGTGCCACCAGGGGACAGTCTAATTCACCCCTCCACTTT.

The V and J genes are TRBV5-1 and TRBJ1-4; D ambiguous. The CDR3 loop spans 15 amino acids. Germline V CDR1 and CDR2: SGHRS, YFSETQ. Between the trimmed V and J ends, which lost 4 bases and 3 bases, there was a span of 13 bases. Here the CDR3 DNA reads TGCGCCAGCAGCCCGGACCTGACCTCTAATGAAAAACTGTTTTTT. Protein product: CASSPDLTSNEKLFF.

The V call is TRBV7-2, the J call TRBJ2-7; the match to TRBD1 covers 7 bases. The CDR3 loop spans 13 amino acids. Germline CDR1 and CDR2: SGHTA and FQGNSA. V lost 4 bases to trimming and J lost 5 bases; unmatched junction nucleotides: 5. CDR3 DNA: TGTGCCAGCAGCTGCAGGGGGTCCAACGAGCAGTACTTC. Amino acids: CASSCRGSNEQYF.

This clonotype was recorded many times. Written as DNA, the CDR3 is TGTGCCATCAGGGAGGGACAGGGCGACTACGAGCAGTACTTC. The encoded protein is CAIREGQGDYEQYF. V and J are TRBV10-3 and TRBJ2-7; 9 nucleotides match TRBD1. The V and J ends lost 6 bases and 3 bases, in that order; junction bases with no gene match: 6. The CDR3 is 14 residues long. Germline CDR1 reads ENHRY; CDR2 reads SYGVKD.

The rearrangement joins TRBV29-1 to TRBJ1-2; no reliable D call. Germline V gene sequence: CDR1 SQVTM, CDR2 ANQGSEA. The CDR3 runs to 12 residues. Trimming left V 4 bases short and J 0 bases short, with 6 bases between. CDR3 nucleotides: TGCAGCGTTGGGGAAGCTAACTATGGCTACACCTTC. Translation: CSVGEANYGYTF.

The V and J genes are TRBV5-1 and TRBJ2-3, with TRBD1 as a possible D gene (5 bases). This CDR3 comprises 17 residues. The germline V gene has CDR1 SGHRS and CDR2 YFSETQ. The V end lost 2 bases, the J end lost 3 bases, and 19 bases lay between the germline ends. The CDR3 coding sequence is TGCGCCAGCAGCTTACCCCGGGTCAGGGAAACTACAGATACGCAGTATTTT. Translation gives CASSLPRVRETTDTQYF.

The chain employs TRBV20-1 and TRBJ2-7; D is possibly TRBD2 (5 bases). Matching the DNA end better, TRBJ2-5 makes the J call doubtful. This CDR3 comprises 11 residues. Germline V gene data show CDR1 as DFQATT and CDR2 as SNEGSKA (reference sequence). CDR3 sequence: CSAVSRGTQYF. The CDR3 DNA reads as TGCAGTGCTGTATCCCGGGGGACCCAGTACTTC.

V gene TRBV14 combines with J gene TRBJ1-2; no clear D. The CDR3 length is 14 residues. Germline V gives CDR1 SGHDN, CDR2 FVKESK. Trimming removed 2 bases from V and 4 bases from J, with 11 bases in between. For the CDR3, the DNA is TGTGCCAGCAGCCAAAAGGATGGGAGCTATGGCTACACCTTC. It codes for CASSQKDGSYGYTF.